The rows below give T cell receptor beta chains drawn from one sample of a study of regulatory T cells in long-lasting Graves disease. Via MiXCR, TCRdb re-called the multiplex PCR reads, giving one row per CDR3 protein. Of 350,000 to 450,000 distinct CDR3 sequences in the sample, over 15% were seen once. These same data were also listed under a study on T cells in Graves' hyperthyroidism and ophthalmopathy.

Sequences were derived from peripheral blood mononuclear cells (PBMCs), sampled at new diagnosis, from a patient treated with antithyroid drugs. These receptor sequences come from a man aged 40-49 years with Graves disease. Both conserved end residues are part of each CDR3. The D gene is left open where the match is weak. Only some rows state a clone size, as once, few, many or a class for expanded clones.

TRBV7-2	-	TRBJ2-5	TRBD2	CASRPRASGGMETQYF	TGTGCCAGCAGGCCCCGGGCTAGCGGGGGAATGGAGACCCAGTACTTC
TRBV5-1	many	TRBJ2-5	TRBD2	CASSYGLAGVRETQYF	TGCGCCAGCAGCTACGGACTAGCGGGTGTAAGAGAGACCCAGTACTTC
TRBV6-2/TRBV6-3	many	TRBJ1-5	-	CASSSRNRNQPQHF	TGTGCCAGCAGTTCACGAAACAGGAATCAGCCCCAGCATTTT
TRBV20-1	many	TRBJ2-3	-	CSARRGGTDTQYF	TGCAGTGCTAGACGCGGGGGCACAGATACGCAGTATTTT
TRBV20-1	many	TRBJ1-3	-	CSASPGDKGKGNTIYF	TGCAGTGCTTCCCCCGGGGACAAGGGGAAGGGAAACACCATATATTTT
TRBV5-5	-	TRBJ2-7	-	CASSLTGFRSEQYF	TGTGCCAGCAGCTTGACAGGGTTCCGGAGCGAGCAGTACTTC
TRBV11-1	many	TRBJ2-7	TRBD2	CASSPVRGGGTYEQYF	TGTGCCAGCAGCCCAGTTCGCGGGGGTGGAACCTACGAGCAGTACTTC
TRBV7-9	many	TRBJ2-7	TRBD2	CASSLQGGSYEQYF	TGTGCCAGCAGCTTACAGGGAGGGTCTTACGAGCAGTACTTC
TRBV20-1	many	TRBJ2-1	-	CSTGFSYNEQFF	TGCAGTACAGGATTTTCCTACAATGAGCAGTTCTTC
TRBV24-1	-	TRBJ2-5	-	CATSDLTRGATQYF	TGTGCCACCAGTGATTTGACACGCGGAGCGACCCAGTACTTC
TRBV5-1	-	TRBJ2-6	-	CASSLGRFSGANVLTF	TGCGCCAGCAGCTTGGGTCGGTTCTCTGGGGCCAACGTCCTGACTTTC
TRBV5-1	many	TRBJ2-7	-	CASSFGIPGEQYF	TGCGCCAGCAGCTTCGGGATCCCCGGAGAGCAGTACTTC
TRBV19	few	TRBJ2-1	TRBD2	CASSIVPAGGGNEQFF	TGTGCCAGTAGTATAGTCCCAGCGGGGGGTGGCAATGAGCAGTTCTTC
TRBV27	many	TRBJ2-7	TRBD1	CASSSPLRDRAYEQYF	TGTGCCAGCAGTTCCCCCCTCCGGGACAGGGCCTACGAGCAGTACTTC
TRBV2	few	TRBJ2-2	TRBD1	CASRMGQGINTGELFF	TGTGCCAGCAGGATGGGACAGGGGATTAACACCGGGGAGCTGTTTTTT
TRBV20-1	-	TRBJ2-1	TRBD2	CRTGTSGGAAQFF	TGCAGAACAGGGACTAGCGGGGGGGCCGCGCAGTTCTTC
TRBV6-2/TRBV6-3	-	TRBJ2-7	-	CASSYSIAEQYF	TGTGCCAGCAGTTACTCGATAGCGGAGCAGTACTTC
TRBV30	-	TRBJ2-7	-	CAWSVGVNYEQYF	TGTGCCTGGAGTGTAGGGGTGAATTACGAGCAGTACTTC
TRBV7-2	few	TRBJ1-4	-	CASSPGQKFPKLFF	TGTGCCAGCAGCCCTGGACAGAAGTTTCCGAAACTGTTTTTT
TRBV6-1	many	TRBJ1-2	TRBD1	CASSEPGQANYGYTF	TGTGCCAGCAGTGAGCCCGGACAGGCGAACTATGGCTACACCTTC
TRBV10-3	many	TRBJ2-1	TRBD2	CAISVLRAGDVYNEQFF	TGTGCCATCAGTGTCCTACGGGCGGGGGATGTCTACAATGAGCAGTTCTTC
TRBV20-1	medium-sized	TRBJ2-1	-	CSARMRGRYNEQFF	TGCAGTGCTAGAATGAGGGGTCGCTACAATGAGCAGTTCTTC
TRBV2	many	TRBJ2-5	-	CASSDGGGETQYF	TGTGCCAGCAGTGACGGGGGTGGGGAGACCCAGTACTTC
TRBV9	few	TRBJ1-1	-	CASSVADTEAFF	TGTGCCAGCAGCGTAGCGGACACTGAAGCTTTCTTT
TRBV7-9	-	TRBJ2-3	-	CASSLGGVGERTDTQYF	TGTGCCAGCAGCTTAGGGGGGGTGGGGGAAAGAACAGATACGCAGTATTTT
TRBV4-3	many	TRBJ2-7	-	CASSQAVGISTYEQYF	TGCGCCAGCAGCCAAGCCGTAGGCATAAGCACCTACGAGCAGTACTTC
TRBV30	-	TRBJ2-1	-	CAWEGLNNEQFF	TGTGCCTGGGAGGGGTTGAACAATGAGCAGTTCTTC
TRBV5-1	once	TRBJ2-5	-	CASSRRGTGGETQYF	TGCGCCAGCAGCCGCCGGGGGACTGGTGGCGAGACCCAGTACTTC
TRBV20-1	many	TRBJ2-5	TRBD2	CSAAGSGGAETQYF	TGCAGTGCGGCGGGTAGCGGGGGCGCAGAGACCCAGTACTTC
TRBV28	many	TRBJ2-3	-	CASSTRLGSTDTQYF	TGTGCCAGCAGTACCCGTTTGGGGAGCACAGATACGCAGTATTTT
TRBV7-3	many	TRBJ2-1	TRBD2	CASSALSGGAYNEQFF	TGTGCCAGCAGCGCGTTAAGCGGGGGGGCCTACAATGAGCAGTTCTTC
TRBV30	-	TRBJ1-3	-	CAWSRRAGNTIYF	TGTGCCTGGAGTAGGCGGGCTGGAAACACCATATATTTT
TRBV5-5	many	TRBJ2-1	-	CASSLETPAYNEQFF	TGTGCCAGCAGCTTGGAGACCCCTGCCTACAATGAGCAGTTCTTC
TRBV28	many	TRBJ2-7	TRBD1	CASRDRLYEQYF	TGTGCCAGCCGGGACAGACTCTACGAGCAGTACTTC
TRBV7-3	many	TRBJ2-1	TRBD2	CASSLQAGGNEQFF	TGTGCCAGCAGCTTACAAGCGGGGGGAAATGAGCAGTTCTTC
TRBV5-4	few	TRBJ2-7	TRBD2	CASSSFGGGTYEQYF	TGTGCCAGCAGCAGCTTTGGCGGGGGGACTTACGAGCAGTACTTC
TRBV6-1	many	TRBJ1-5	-	CASSDLANQPQHF	TGTGCCAGCAGTGACCTCGCCAATCAGCCCCAGCATTTT
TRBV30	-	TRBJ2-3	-	CAWALRGGTDTQYF	TGTGCCTGGGCTTTGAGGGGGGGCACAGATACGCAGTATTTT
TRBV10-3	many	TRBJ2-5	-	CAIREQGAETQYF	TGTGCCATCAGGGAACAGGGAGCGGAGACCCAGTACTTC
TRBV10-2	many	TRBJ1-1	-	CASSESRVANTEAFF	TGCGCCAGCAGTGAGTCTCGGGTGGCGAACACTGAAGCTTTCTTT
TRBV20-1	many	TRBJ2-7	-	CSARDTRQESSYEQYF	TGCAGTGCTAGAGATACAAGGCAGGAGAGCTCCTACGAGCAGTACTTC
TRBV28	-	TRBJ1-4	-	CASRPGGGFVEKLFF	TGTGCCAGCAGGCCCGGGGGGGGGTTTGTTGAAAAACTGTTTTTT
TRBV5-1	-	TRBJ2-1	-	CASSWGPGQFF	TGCGCCAGCAGCTGGGGGCCAGGGCAGTTCTTC
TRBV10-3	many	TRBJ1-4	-	CAISVDVDEKLFF	TGTGCCATCTCGGTCGATGTGGATGAAAAACTGTTTTTT
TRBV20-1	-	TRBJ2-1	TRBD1	CSARVPGTGGVNEQFF	TGCAGTGCTAGAGTCCCCGGGACAGGGGGCGTCAATGAGCAGTTCTTC
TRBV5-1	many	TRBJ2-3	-	CASGQSGTDTQYF	TGCGCCAGCGGACAGTCCGGCACAGATACGCAGTATTTT
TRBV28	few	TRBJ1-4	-	CASSLPNEKLFF	TGTGCCAGCAGTTTACCTAATGAAAAACTGTTTTTT
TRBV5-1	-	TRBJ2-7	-	CASSLQTAGLYEQYF	TGCGCCAGCAGCTTACAGACGGCCGGATTATACGAGCAGTACTTC
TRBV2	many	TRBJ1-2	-	CASSDEGRAYGYTF	TGTGCCAGCAGTGATGAGGGGAGGGCGTACGGCTACACCTTC
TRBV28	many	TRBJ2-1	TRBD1	CASSAGTGVYNEQFF	TGTGCCAGCAGTGCCGGGACAGGGGTCTACAATGAGCAGTTCTTC
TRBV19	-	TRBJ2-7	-	CASSVQGTSYEQYF	TGTGCCAGTAGTGTCCAGGGCACTTCCTACGAGCAGTACTTC